Listed here are 23 T cell receptor beta chains from one sample, sequenced in a study of ipilimumab plus nivolumab after autologous stem cell transplantation (dated by TCRdb to the early 2020s). Libraries were built with the immunoSEQ multiplex PCR assay. Imported from immuneACCESS, the table was reduced by TCRdb to in-frame sequences with V and J called. These copies leave out some clones; in studies compared against another copy, an unresolved V gene accounts for under half, and the cause of the remainder is not known. The sample contains about 13,000 clones, around 73% of them found a single time. The top ten clones comprise 15% to 20% of the sample. The material sequenced was PBMCs, taken in a trial of ipilimumab plus nivolumab as post-transplant consolidation. Receptors originate from a male donor with diffuse large B-cell lymphoma.

The J gene is TRBJ1-4, the V gene TRBV19; tentatively, D is TRBD1 (5 bases). The CDR3 extends over 14 amino acids. In germline, CDR1 is LNHDA, CDR2 SQIVND (reference sequence). V gave up 8 bases and J gave up 4 bases, with 14 bases separating them. CDR3 loop: CASSRAAVNEKLFF. The DNA of the CDR3 is TGTGCCAGTTCCAGGGCGGCGGTTAATGAAAAACTGTTTTTT.

Within the sample, this clone is medium-sized. The chain recombines TRBV4-1 with TRBJ2-2; possible D gene TRBD1, 6 bases. CDR3 length: 16 residues. Per germline, CDR1 MGHRA and CDR2 YSYEKL. The germline V and J ends were trimmed by 2 bases and 4 bases, with 14 bases remaining between them. The CDR3 spells CASSQLGQGLTGELFF. For the CDR3, the DNA is TGCGCCAGCAGCCAATTGGGGCAGGGGCTCACCGGGGAGCTGTTTTTT.

The chain uses TRBV4-1 and TRBJ1-2; D might be TRBD1 (6 bases). CDR1 and CDR2 from the germline V gene are MGHRA and YSYEKL. The CDR3 spans 15 residues. V was pared by 1 base and J by 5 bases, with 14 bases between. The CDR3 loop reads CASSQAARTAYGYTF. CDR3 bases: TGCGCCAGCAGCCAAGCCGCCAGGACAGCTTATGGCTACACCTTC.

This clone qualifies as medium-sized. The chain joins TRBV25-1 to TRBJ2-7, with a tentative D call TRBD2 (6 bases). CDR1 MGHDK and CDR2 SYGVNS come from the germline V gene. Trimming pared 8 bases from V and 6 bases from J, leaving 11 bases between. The CDR3 loop spans 11 amino acids. The CDR3 region is CASGGGSEQYF. CDR3 sequence (DNA): TGTGCCAGCGGAGGAGGGAGCGAGCAGTACTTC.

This rearrangement joins TRBV18 to TRBJ2-2, with a possible D match to TRBD2 (5 bases). The CDR3 runs 14 residues. The V end lost 1 base, the J end lost 5 bases, and 8 bases lay between the germline ends. Germline V gene lookup returns CDR1 KGHSH and CDR2 LQKENI. The chain's CDR3 is CASSPLASTGELFF. The CDR3 coding sequence is TGTGCCAGCTCACCACTAGCGAGTACCGGGGAGCTGTTTTTT.

The genes are TRBV5-8 and TRBJ2-1, with 14 positions matching TRBD2. Germline trimming cut 3 bases from V and 9 bases from J; bases unmatched to any gene: 8. The CDR3 totals 16 residues. CDR1 SGHTS and CDR2 YDEGEE come from the germline V gene. The CDR3 reads CASSSPGLAGASEQFF. The CDR3 DNA reads as TGTGCCAGCAGCTCCCCGGGACTAGCGGGAGCAAGTGAGCAGTTCTTC.

The chain combines TRBV18 with TRBJ1-1, with TRBD1 matching 7 bases. Trimming removed 4 bases from V and 1 base from J; junction bases left unmatched: 9. Germline loops: CDR1 KGHSH, CDR2 LQKENI. The CDR3 loop spans 16 amino acids. The CDR3 sequence is CASSLSWGQKNTEAFF. In nucleotides, the CDR3 is TGTGCCAGCTCACTTAGTTGGGGACAGAAGAACACTGAAGCTTTCTTT.

The rearrangement links TRBV13 to TRBJ2-5; TRBD1 matches 7 bases. Germline CDR1 reads PRHDT; CDR2 reads FYEKMQ (reference sequence). The V gene end was trimmed by 1 base and the J gene end by 4 bases; junction bases not matched to a gene: 9. The CDR3 consists of 16 residues. The CDR3 loop reads CASSLAVPGGRETQYF. The CDR3 nucleotides are TGTGCCAGCAGCTTAGCGGTCCCAGGGGGAAGAGAGACCCAGTACTTC.

The chain carries TRBV19 and TRBJ2-1; 7 bases match TRBD1. The CDR3 extends over 16 amino acids. V was clipped by 4 bases and J by 7 bases; unmatched bases: 13. Looked up from germline, CDR1 is LNHDA and CDR2 is SQIVND (reference sequence). In DNA form, the CDR3 reads TGTGCCAGTAGTAAACAACAGGGGATGTCGGAAAATGAGCAGTTCTTC. It translates to CASSKQQGMSENEQFF.

The genes are TRBV23-1 and TRBJ2-1; TRBD1 or TRBD2 may be the D gene (5 bases each). TRBV23-1 is flagged as an ORF with uncertain function. V lost 3 bases and J lost 3, with 15 bases in between. The CDR3 is 16 residues long. The CDR3 is CASSHLGGPIYNEQFF. The DNA for the CDR3 is TGCGCCAGCAGTCACCTTGGGGGACCGATCTACAATGAGCAGTTCTTC.

CDR3 sequence: CATGASNYGYTF. The DNA for the CDR3 is TGTGCCACAGGGGCATCTAACTATGGCTACACCTTC. V and J are TRBV28 and TRBJ1-2, with D tentatively TRBD1 (6 bases). CDR3 size: 12 residues. Germline lookup yields CDR1 MDHEN and CDR2 SYDVKM. V was shortened by 10 bases and J by 0 bases, with 9 bases between the two germline ends.

This clone was observed a single time. This chain's CDR3 is CASSQDGTGSSGNTIYF. CDR3 in DNA: TGTGCCAGCAGCCAAGATGGAACGGGTAGCTCTGGAAACACCATATATTTT. This chain joins TRBV4-2 and TRBJ1-3, with D uncertain. CDR1 and CDR2 (germline): LGHNA, YNFKEQ. The CDR3 length is 17 residues. V lost 0 bases to trimming and J lost 0 bases, with 12 bases between them.

The genes are TRBV5-4 and TRBJ2-5; D is perhaps TRBD1 (6 bases). The CDR3 spans 14 residues. Trimming removed 0 bases from V and 1 base from J, with 7 bases in between. The V gene's germline CDR1 is SGHNT and CDR2 YYREEE (reference sequence). CDR3 amino acids: CASSLGTVQETQYF. Here the CDR3 DNA reads TGTGCCAGCAGCTTGGGGACAGTCCAAGAGACCCAGTACTTC.

The gene calls are TRBV19 and TRBJ2-2; no firm D call. Germline CDR1 reads LNHDA; CDR2 reads SQIVND (reference sequence). The V gene lost 2 bases and the J gene lost 8 bases, with 6 bases spanning the gap. This CDR3 is 12 amino acids long. The CDR3 bases are TGTGCCAGTAGTATAAGAAGTGGGGAGCTGTTTTTT. Its protein product is CASSIRSGELFF. The variable domain in full, with the rest retrieved from reference TRBV19 and TRBJ2-2, is DGGITQSPKYLFRKEGQNVTLSCEQNLNHDAMYWYRQDPGQGLRLIYYSQIVNDFQKGDIAEGYSVSREKKESFPLTVTSAQKNPTAFYLCASSIRSGELFFGEGSRLTVL.

V usage is TRBV7-3 and J usage is TRBJ2-4; 8 bases fit TRBD2. This CDR3 is built from 15 residues. Germline loops: CDR1 SGHTA, CDR2 FQGTGA. The trim removed 5 bases at V and 6 bases at J, leaving 9 bases unmatched. Here the CDR3 DNA reads TGTGCCAGCAGCGCGAACGGGCTAGCGGGAAACATTCAGTACTTC. Translating it yields CASSANGLAGNIQYF.

This clone was picked up one time. Other DNA variants within this sample encode the same CDR3. Here the CDR3 DNA reads TGTGCCAGCAGCGCCCCCATAGCGGGAGGGTACAATGAGCAGTTCTTC. Protein sequence: CASSAPIAGGYNEQFF. The V call is TRBV7-9, the J call TRBJ2-1; 11 bases agree with TRBD2. The CDR3 covers 16 residues. Germline V gives CDR1 SEHNR, CDR2 FQNEAQ (reference sequence). Trimming removed 5 bases from V and 4 bases from J; junction bases left unmatched: 7.

This chain links TRBV27 with TRBJ2-7; 9 bases map to TRBD1. The CDR3 has 14 residues. The trim removed 4 bases at V and 3 bases at J, leaving 4 bases unmatched. The germline CDR1 and CDR2 sequences are MNHEY and SMNVEV (reference sequence). CDR3 protein: CASSWRQGDYEQYF. The CDR3 DNA reads TGTGCCAGCAGTTGGAGACAGGGGGACTACGAGCAGTACTTC.

Within the sample, this clone is medium-sized. The genes are TRBV25-1 and TRBJ1-1, with D possibly matching TRBD1 (5 bases). V was cut by 1 base and J by 3 bases, with 12 bases left in between. Looked up from germline, CDR1 is MGHDK and CDR2 is SYGVNS. The CDR3 sequence is 15 residues long. CDR3 sequence reads: CASSESAEGDTEAFF. The CDR3 DNA is TGTGCCAGCAGTGAATCGGCGGAAGGGGACACTGAAGCTTTCTTT.

The chain links TRBV6-5 to TRBJ1-1; D remains ambiguous. The CDR3 extends over 14 amino acids. Between the trimmed V and J ends, which lost 6 bases and 1 base, there was a span of 12 bases. From germline, CDR1 is MNHEY and CDR2 SVGAGI. CDR3 residues: CASSTRLTNTEAFF. The CDR3 DNA is TGTGCCAGCAGCACTAGACTGACGAACACTGAAGCTTTCTTT.

The rearrangement uses TRBV29-1 and TRBJ1-3, with D uncertain. The CDR3 spans 13 residues. Germline V gene sequence: CDR1 SQVTM, CDR2 ANQGSEA. The ends were cut back, 7 bases at V and 4 bases at J, with 14 bases in the middle. This chain's CDR3 is CSASGWGGNTIYF. The CDR3 DNA follows: TGCAGCGCTTCGGGGTGGGGAGGAAACACCATATATTTT.

This chain links TRBV29-1 with TRBJ1-5, with TRBD1 matching over 9 bases. J gave up 3 bases and V 4 bases, and 1 base lay outside the gene matches. This CDR3 has 13 residues. Per germline, CDR1 SQVTM and CDR2 ANQGSEA. The CDR3 nucleotides read TGCAGCGTTGGGACAGGGGACAATCAGCCCCAGCATTTT. Translation gives CSVGTGDNQPQHF.

V and J are TRBV6-7 and TRBJ1-1, with D uncertain. TRBV6-7 is an open reading frame whose function is uncertain. The CDR3 spans 10 residues. V lost 6 bases, J lost 8 bases, and 7 bases lay in between. CDR3 DNA sequence: TGTGCCAGCAGCCGAGACGAAGCTTTCTTT. This gives the protein CASSRDEAFF.

This clone was picked up a small number of times. The CDR3 DNA follows: TGCGCCAGCAGCGCGAGCGGGAGTGAGACCCAGTACTTC. Translation: CASSASGSETQYF. The genes are TRBV5-1 and TRBJ2-5; 8 nucleotides agree with TRBD2. The CDR3 length is 13 residues. CDR1 SGHRS and CDR2 YFSETQ come from the germline V gene. V shed 4 bases, J shed 5 bases, and the junction held 4 bases outside the gene matches.